What follows are 25 T cell receptor beta chains derived from one specimen sequenced in a study of cytomegalovirus exposure and HLA in healthy donors. The study ran its PCR with 60 Vbeta and 13 Jbeta primers. TCRdb keeps only in-frame clones here, not all; method: immunoSEQ multiplex PCR. The sample yields approximately 97,000 clones, around 85% seen once. The sequencing sample was made of PBMCs. These receptors came from a man aged 40-55 years in good health and CMV-seropositive.

The J gene is TRBJ2-7, the V gene TRBV10-2; TRBD1 matches at 8 bases. With V trimmed by 4 bases and J by 2 bases, 7 bases remained unmatched. This CDR3 is 15 amino acids long. CDR1 and CDR2 from the germline V gene are WSHSY and SAAADI. CDR3 nucleotides: TGCGCCAGCAGTGTGACAGGGGCCCAGACCTACGAGCAGTACTTC. It specifies CASSVTGAQTYEQYF.

This clone appeared once. The V and J genes are TRBV5-4 and TRBJ2-3, with 14 bases fitting TRBD2. J lost 4 bases, V lost 4 bases, and 5 bases had no gene match. Germline V gene sequence: CDR1 SGHNT, CDR2 YYREEE (reference sequence). This CDR3 is built from 16 residues. CDR3 bases: TGTGCCAGCAGCATACCGGGACTAGCGGGAGCAGATACGCAGTATTTT. This codes for CASSIPGLAGADTQYF.

The chain combines TRBV4-2 with TRBJ1-3; D remains unclear. CDR1 is LGHNA and CDR2 is YNFKEQ in the germline V gene. The CDR3 contains 14 residues. Trimming stripped 4 bases from V and 3 bases from J, with 10 bases between. CDR3 protein: CASSPHSVGNTIYF. The DNA of the CDR3 is TGTGCCAGCAGCCCCCACTCGGTTGGAAACACCATATATTTT.

The chain joins TRBV18 to TRBJ2-3, with 12 bases aligning to TRBD1. The CDR3 totals 21 residues. With V trimmed by 2 bases and J by 4 bases, 19 bases remained unmatched. The germline V gene encodes CDR1 KGHSH and CDR2 LQKENI. CDR3 residues: CASSPSSFTGGTGGRADTQYF. The CDR3 DNA is TGTGCCAGCTCACCAAGCTCCTTTACCGGTGGGACAGGGGGCCGAGCAGATACGCAGTATTTT. The whole variable domain, filled in from reference TRBV18 and TRBJ2-3, reads NAGVMQNPRHLVRRRGQEARLRCSPMKGHSHVYWYRQLPEEGLKFMVYLQKENIIDESGMPKERFSAEFPKEGPSILRIQQVVRGDSAAYFCASSPSSFTGGTGGRADTQYFGPGTRLTVL.

V is TRBV25-1 and J is TRBJ1-6; the match to TRBD1 covers 7 bases. The CDR3 has 13 amino acids. Unmatched junction bases numbered 3, after V lost 3 bases and J lost 10 bases. From germline, CDR1 is MGHDK and CDR2 SYGVNS. The DNA for the CDR3 is TGTGCCAGCAGTGACACAGGGGAGTCACCCCTCCACTTT. Its translation is CASSDTGESPLHF. The whole variable domain, remainder taken from reference TRBV25-1 and TRBJ1-6, is EADIYQTPRYLVIGTGKKITLECSQTMGHDKMYWYQQDPGMELHLIHYSYGVNSTEKGDLSSESTVSRIRTEHFPLTLESARPSHTSQYLCASSDTGESPLHFGNGTRLTVT.

The J gene is TRBJ2-5, the V gene TRBV5-1, with a weak D call TRBD2 (6 bases). CDR3 length equals 13 residues. Germline CDR1 SGHRS, CDR2 YFSETQ. Trimming stripped 1 base from V and 5 bases from J, with 9 bases between. In DNA, the CDR3 is TGCGCCAGCAGCTTGCCCGCGGGGGAGACCCAGTACTTC. As protein: CASSLPAGETQYF.

As DNA, the CDR3 is TGTGCCAGCAGCTTAACTTATCTCGAGCAGTACTTC. Its protein product is CASSLTYLEQYF. This chain uses TRBV7-8 with TRBJ2-7; D is unresolved. In germline, CDR1 is SGHVS, CDR2 FQNEAQ. The V end was cut by 2 bases, the J end by 6 bases, with 8 bases between. This CDR3 has 12 amino acids. Looking up the rest from reference TRBV7-8 and TRBJ2-7 gives the full variable domain: GAGVSQSPRYKVAKRGQDVALRCDPISGHVSLFWYQQALGQGPEFLTYFQNEAQLDKSGLPSDRFFAERPEGSVSTLKIQRTQQEDSAVYLCASSLTYLEQYFGPGTRLTVT.

The rearrangement uses TRBV6-1 and TRBJ1-6, with a tentative D call TRBD1 (5 bases). The CDR3 has 13 residues. CDR1 and CDR2 (germline): MNHNS, SASEGT. The ends were cut back, 6 bases at V and 10 bases at J, with 13 bases in the middle. Here the CDR3 DNA reads TGTGCCAGCAGACCCCAGGGTCTGTCACCCCTCCACTTT. Its translation: CASRPQGLSPLHF.

This chain joins TRBV6-6 and TRBJ2-1, with 7 bases that match TRBD2. The V gene end was trimmed by 2 bases and the J gene end by 7 bases; junction bases not matched to a gene: 2. Germline loops: CDR1 MNHNY, CDR2 SVGAGI (reference sequence). The CDR3 totals 13 residues. The CDR3 region has the DNA TGTGCCAGCAGTTACGGGCGGGGGAATGAGCAGTTCTTC. Residues: CASSYGRGNEQFF.

This clone was picked up a small number of times. V is TRBV27 and J is TRBJ2-7; no clear D gene. The germline V and J ends were trimmed by 4 bases and 3 bases, with 19 bases remaining between them. Germline V CDR1 and CDR2: MNHEY, SMNVEV (reference sequence). CDR3 length: 16 amino acids. This chain's CDR3 is CASSSLALGEVYEQYF. The CDR3, as DNA: TGTGCCAGCAGTTCCTTAGCTCTAGGAGAAGTCTACGAGCAGTACTTC.

The V call is TRBV5-4, the J call TRBJ2-7, with no clear D. Germline V gene data show CDR1 as SGHNT and CDR2 as YYREEE (reference sequence). The CDR3 extends over 14 amino acids. Trimming pared 4 bases from V and 1 base from J, leaving 12 bases between. The DNA of the CDR3 is TGTGCCAGCAGCGGCCAGGCCTCATCCTACGAGCAGTACTTC. This sequence encodes CASSGQASSYEQYF.

The chain couples TRBV10-3 to TRBJ2-1; 8 nucleotides line up with TRBD2. The CDR3 is 15 residues long. CDR1 is ENHRY, CDR2 SYGVKD, per germline. With 3 bases clipped from V and 7 bases from J, the junction kept 8 bases outside the gene matches. The CDR3 loop reads CAISETGGLVNEQFF. CDR3 in DNA: TGTGCCATCAGTGAAACGGGGGGGCTGGTGAATGAGCAGTTCTTC.

The V call is TRBV27, the J call TRBJ1-1, with D maybe TRBD1 (6 bases). This CDR3 has 14 residues. The germline CDR1 and CDR2 sequences are MNHEY and SMNVEV (reference sequence). Deletions cut 6 bases from V and 2 bases from J, with 13 bases between. The CDR3 spells CASRKLQGNTEAFF. In nucleotides, the CDR3 is TGTGCCAGCAGGAAATTACAGGGTAACACTGAAGCTTTCTTT.

The genes are TRBV28 and TRBJ1-6; TRBD1 might be the D (5 bases). This CDR3 has 15 residues. Per germline, CDR1 MDHEN and CDR2 SYDVKM. V gave up 3 bases and J gave up 7 bases, with 13 bases separating them. CDR3 amino acids: CASSLRGSANSPLHF. As DNA, the CDR3 is TGTGCCAGCAGTTTGCGGGGCTCGGCGAATTCACCCCTCCACTTT. Together with reference TRBV28 and TRBJ1-6, the CDR3 gives the full variable domain: DVKVTQSSRYLVKRTGEKVFLECVQDMDHENMFWYRQDPGLGLRLIYFSYDVKMKEKGDIPEGYSVSREKKERFSLILESASTNQTSMYLCASSLRGSANSPLHFGNGTRLTVT.

The chain links TRBV28 to TRBJ2-2; perhaps TRBD2 as D (6 bases). V lost 2 bases, J lost 4 bases, and 11 bases lay in between. This CDR3 region has 15 residues. Germline-derived CDR1 and CDR2 are MDHEN and SYDVKM. CDR3 DNA sequence: TGTGCCAGCAGTTTAGGTCTAGCGAGCACCGGGGAGCTGTTTTTT. Protein: CASSLGLASTGELFF.

The V and J genes are TRBV14 and TRBJ1-4, with 8 bases aligning to TRBD1. In germline, CDR1 is SGHDN, CDR2 FVKESK. The V segment lost 4 bases and the J segment 12 bases; nucleotides outside the gene matches: 10. The length of the CDR3 is 14 residues. The chain's CDR3 is CASSLRTGPGELFF. CDR3 nucleotide sequence: TGTGCCAGCAGCCTTCGGACAGGGCCGGGGGAACTGTTTTTT.

The V gene is TRBV29-1, the J gene TRBJ2-5, with 9 bases fitting TRBD1. With V trimmed by 6 bases and J by 2 bases, 4 bases remained unmatched. The CDR3 length is 13 residues. The germline V gene encodes CDR1 SQVTM and CDR2 ANQGSEA. The DNA of the CDR3 is TGCAGCGTGAAGGGACAGGGACAAGAGACCCAGTACTTC. This codes for CSVKGQGQETQYF.

The chain couples TRBV5-1 to TRBJ1-4; maybe TRBD1 (6 bases). The CDR3 has 17 residues. Trimming cost V 0 bases and J 7 bases, with 19 bases left between them. Looked up from germline, CDR1 is SGHRS and CDR2 is YFSETQ. The CDR3 protein is CASSLEAAQGPSEKLFF. CDR3 nucleotides: TGCGCCAGCAGCTTGGAGGCAGCGCAGGGGCCAAGTGAAAAACTGTTTTTT.

The chain recombines TRBV5-4 with TRBJ1-2; the D gene is possibly TRBD1 (6 bases). The V gene lost 5 bases and the J gene lost 4 bases, with 18 bases spanning the gap. The CDR3 covers 15 residues. CDR1 is SGHNT and CDR2 is YYREEE in the germline V gene (reference sequence). CDR3 in amino acids: CASSQGQTQLYGYTF. Here the CDR3 DNA reads TGTGCCAGCAGTCAAGGACAGACCCAACTCTATGGCTACACCTTC. Complete variable domain (other parts from reference TRBV5-4 and TRBJ1-2): ETGVTQSPTHLIKTRGQQVTLRCSSQSGHNTVSWYQQALGQGPQFIFQYYREEENGRGNFPPRFSGLQFPNYSSELNVNALELDDSALYLCASSQGQTQLYGYTFGSGTRLTVV.

The chain joins TRBV7-6 to TRBJ2-5, with D unclear. CDR3 length: 11 amino acids. The germline V gene encodes CDR1 SGHVS and CDR2 FNYEAQ. The ends were cut back, 5 bases at V and 5 bases at J, with 6 bases in the middle. CDR3 DNA: TGTGCCAGCAGCCCCGGGGAGACCCAGTACTTC. Its translation is CASSPGETQYF.

V and J are TRBV18 and TRBJ2-1; 7 bases are shared with TRBD2. This CDR3 contains 15 residues. Germline V gives CDR1 KGHSH, CDR2 LQKENI. V lost 8 bases to trimming and J lost 0 bases; unmatched junction nucleotides: 7. CDR3 in amino acids: CASAAGRGSYNEQFF. The CDR3 DNA reads as TGTGCCAGCGCAGCGGGGAGGGGCTCCTACAATGAGCAGTTCTTC.

The genes are TRBV5-1 and TRBJ2-2, with TRBD2 matching 7 bases. The V gene's germline CDR1 is SGHRS and CDR2 YFSETQ. The ends lost 0 bases at V and 0 bases at J; junction bases unmatched: 5. The CDR3 extends over 17 amino acids. The CDR3 loop reads CASSLAVGGANTGELFF. CDR3 sequence (DNA): TGCGCCAGCAGCTTGGCTGTGGGAGGGGCGAACACCGGGGAGCTGTTTTTT.

V and J are TRBV28 and TRBJ1-2; weak D call: TRBD1 (6 bases). Trimming pared 3 bases from V and 3 bases from J, leaving 17 bases between. In germline, CDR1 is MDHEN, CDR2 SYDVKM. The CDR3 runs to 16 residues. The CDR3 DNA is TGTGCCAGCAGTTTTCGGGGGGGACAAGAAGACTATGGCTACACCTTC. Its protein is CASSFRGGQEDYGYTF.

The chain joins TRBV30 to TRBJ2-1; no clear D gene. Germline values: CDR1 GTSNPN, CDR2 SVGIG (reference sequence). Trimming took 2 bases from V and 8 from J, leaving 10 bases between them. The CDR3 totals 12 residues. CDR3 sequence (DNA): TGTGCCTGGAGTCCTCTAGGCCATGAGCAGTTCTTC. Its translation: CAWSPLGHEQFF.

J is TRBJ2-6 and V is TRBV29-1; tentatively, D is TRBD2 (5 bases). Germline loops: CDR1 SQVTM, CDR2 ANQGSEA. V shed 1 base and J shed 4 bases, with 11 bases lying between them. The CDR3 spans 15 residues. As DNA, the CDR3 is TGCAGCGTTGAAGGAGGGTATTCAGGGGCCAACGTCCTGACTTTC. Its protein product is CSVEGGYSGANVLTF. The full variable domain, in which reference TRBV29-1 and TRBJ2-6 provide the parts outside the CDR3, is SAVISQKPSRDICQRGTSLTIQCQVDSQVTMMFWYRQQPGQSLTLIATANQGSEATYESGFVIDKFPISRPNLTFSTLTVSNMSPEDSSIYLCSVEGGYSGANVLTFGAGSRLTVL.